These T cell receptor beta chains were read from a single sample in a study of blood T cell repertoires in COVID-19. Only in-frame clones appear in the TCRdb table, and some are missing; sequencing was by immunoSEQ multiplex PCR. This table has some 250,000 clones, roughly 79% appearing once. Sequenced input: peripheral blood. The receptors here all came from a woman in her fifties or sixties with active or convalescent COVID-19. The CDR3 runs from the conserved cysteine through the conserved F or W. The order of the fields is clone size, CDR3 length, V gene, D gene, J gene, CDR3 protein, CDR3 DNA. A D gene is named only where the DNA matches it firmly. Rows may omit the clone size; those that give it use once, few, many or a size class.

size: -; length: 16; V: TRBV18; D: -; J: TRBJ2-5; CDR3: CASSPMPSGPQETQYF; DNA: TGTGCCAGCTCACCAATGCCCTCCGGTCCCCAAGAGACCCAGTACTTC
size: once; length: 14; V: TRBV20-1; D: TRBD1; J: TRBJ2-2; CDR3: CSASTGGVDGELFF; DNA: TGCAGTGCTAGTACAGGGGGCGTCGACGGGGAGCTGTTTTTT
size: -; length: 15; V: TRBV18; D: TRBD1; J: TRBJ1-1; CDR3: CASSPGDRGNTEAFF; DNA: TGTGCCAGCTCACCGGGGGACAGGGGAAACACTGAAGCTTTCTTT
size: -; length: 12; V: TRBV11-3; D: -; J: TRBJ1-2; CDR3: CASSSLAYGYTF; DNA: TGTGCCAGCAGCTCGCTAGCCTATGGCTACACCTTC
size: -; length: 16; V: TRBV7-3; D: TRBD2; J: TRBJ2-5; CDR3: CANGTSGGDRQETQYF; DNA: TGTGCCAACGGGACTAGCGGGGGGGATCGCCAAGAGACCCAGTACTTC
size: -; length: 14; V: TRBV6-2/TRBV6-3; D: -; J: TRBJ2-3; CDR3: CASSYTTSTDTQYF; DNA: TGTGCCAGCAGTTACACTACTTCGACAGATACGCAGTATTTT
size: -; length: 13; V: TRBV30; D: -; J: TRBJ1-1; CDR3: CAWNDRLDTEAFF; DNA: TGTGCCTGGAATGACAGGTTGGACACTGAAGCTTTCTTT
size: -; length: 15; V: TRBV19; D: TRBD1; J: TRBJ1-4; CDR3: CASKPPGQGIEKLFF; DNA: TGTGCCAGTAAACCACCGGGACAGGGGATTGAAAAACTGTTTTTT
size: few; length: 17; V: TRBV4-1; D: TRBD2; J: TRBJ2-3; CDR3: CASSQGPLAGGTDTQYF; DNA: TGCGCCAGCAGCCAAGGCCCTCTAGCGGGGGGCACAGATACGCAGTATTTT
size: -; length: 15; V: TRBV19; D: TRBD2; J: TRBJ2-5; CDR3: CASSTPPAGVETQYF; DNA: TGTGCCAGTAGTACCCCCCCAGCGGGGGTTGAGACCCAGTACTTC
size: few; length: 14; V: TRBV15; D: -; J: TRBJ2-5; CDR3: CATSRDNGGETQYF; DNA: TGTGCCACCAGCAGAGATAATGGGGGGGAGACCCAGTACTTC
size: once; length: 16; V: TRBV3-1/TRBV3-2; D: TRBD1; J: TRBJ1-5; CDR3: CASSHAGTGGGQPQHF; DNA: TGTGCCAGCAGCCATGCCGGGACAGGGGGCGGTCAGCCCCAGCATTTT
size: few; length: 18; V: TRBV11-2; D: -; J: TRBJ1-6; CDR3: CASRLGEGPNLRNSPLHF; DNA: TGTGCCAGCAGATTGGGAGAGGGTCCCAACCTCCGTAATTCACCCCTCCACTTT
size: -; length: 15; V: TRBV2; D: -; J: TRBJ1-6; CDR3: CASRVEENYNSPLHF; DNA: TGTGCCAGCAGGGTTGAGGAAAACTATAATTCACCCCTCCACTTT
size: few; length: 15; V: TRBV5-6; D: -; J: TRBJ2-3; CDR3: CASRPWGGRGDTQYF; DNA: TGTGCCAGCAGACCCTGGGGGGGCCGGGGAGATACGCAGTATTTT
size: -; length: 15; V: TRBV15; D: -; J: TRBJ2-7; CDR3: CATSRDGGAPYEQYF; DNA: TGTGCCACCAGCAGAGATGGTGGGGCGCCCTACGAGCAGTACTTC
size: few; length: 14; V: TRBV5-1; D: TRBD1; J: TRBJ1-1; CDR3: CASSVGQGSTEAFF; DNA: TGCGCCAGCAGCGTCGGACAGGGGAGCACTGAAGCTTTCTTT
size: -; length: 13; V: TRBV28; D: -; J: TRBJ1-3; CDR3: CASVPGQRDTIYF; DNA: TGTGCCAGCGTCCCGGGACAAAGAGACACCATATATTTT
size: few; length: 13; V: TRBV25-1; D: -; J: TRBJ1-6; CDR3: CASSRQTNSPLHF; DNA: TGTGCCAGCAGTAGACAGACAAATTCACCCCTCCACTTT
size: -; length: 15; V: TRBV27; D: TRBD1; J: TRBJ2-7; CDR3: CASSWGQGGSYEQYF; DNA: TGTGCCAGCAGTTGGGGACAGGGGGGTTCCTACGAGCAGTACTTC
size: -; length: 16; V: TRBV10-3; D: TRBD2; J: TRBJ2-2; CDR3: CAISGLAGGQDGELFF; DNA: TGTGCCATCAGTGGACTAGCGGGGGGGCAGGACGGGGAGCTGTTTTTT
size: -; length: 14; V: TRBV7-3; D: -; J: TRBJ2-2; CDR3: CASSSMRNTGELFF; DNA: TGTGCCAGCAGCTCGATGAGGAACACCGGGGAGCTGTTTTTT
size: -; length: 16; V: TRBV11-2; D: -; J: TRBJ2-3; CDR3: CASSTVRGAFTDTQYF; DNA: TGTGCCAGCAGCACTGTCCGGGGGGCTTTCACAGATACGCAGTATTTT
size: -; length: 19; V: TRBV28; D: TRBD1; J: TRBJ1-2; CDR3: CASSSVRVDRGSANYGYTF; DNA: TGTGCCAGCAGTTCTGTGAGGGTGGACAGGGGCTCTGCTAACTATGGCTACACCTTC
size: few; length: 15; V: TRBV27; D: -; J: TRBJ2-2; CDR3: CASSFAGAYTGELFF; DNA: TGTGCCAGCAGTTTCGCGGGGGCATACACCGGGGAGCTGTTTTTT
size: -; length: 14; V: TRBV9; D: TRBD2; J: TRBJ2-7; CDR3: CASSVSGGAGEQYF; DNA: TGTGCCAGCAGCGTGAGCGGGGGGGCCGGAGAGCAGTACTTC
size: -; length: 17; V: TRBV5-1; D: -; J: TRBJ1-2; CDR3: CASSPGEAGRLTYGYTF; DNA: TGCGCCAGCAGCCCTGGGGAGGCAGGGAGGTTGACTTACGGCTACACCTTC
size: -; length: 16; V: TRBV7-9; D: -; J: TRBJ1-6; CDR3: CASSSGPRSYNSPLHF; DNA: TGTGCCAGCAGCTCTGGGCCTCGCTCCTATAATTCACCCCTCCACTTT
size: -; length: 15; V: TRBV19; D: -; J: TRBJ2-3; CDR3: CASSIGGSSTDTQYF; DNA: TGTGCCAGTAGTATCGGCGGGTCAAGCACAGATACGCAGTATTTT
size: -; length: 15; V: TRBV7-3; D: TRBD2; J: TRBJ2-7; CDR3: CASSLRLAGPYEQYF; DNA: TGTGCCAGCAGCCTCCGACTAGCGGGACCCTACGAGCAGTACTTC
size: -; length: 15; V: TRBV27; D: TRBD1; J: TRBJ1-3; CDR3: CASSSTGFAGNTIYF; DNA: TGTGCCAGCAGTTCGACAGGGTTTGCTGGAAACACCATATATTTT
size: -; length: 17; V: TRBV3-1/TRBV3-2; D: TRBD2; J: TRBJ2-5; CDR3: CASSQVLAGDIQETQYF; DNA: TGTGCCAGCAGCCAGGTCCTAGCGGGGGACATCCAAGAGACCCAGTACTTC
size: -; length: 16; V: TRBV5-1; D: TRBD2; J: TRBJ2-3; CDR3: CASSSGGGPLTDTQYF; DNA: TGCGCCAGCAGCTCCGGCGGGGGACCACTCACAGATACGCAGTATTTT
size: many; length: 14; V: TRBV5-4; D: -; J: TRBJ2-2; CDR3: CASSLGPGAGELFF; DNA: TGTGCCAGCAGCCTGGGACCAGGGGCCGGGGAGCTGTTTTTT
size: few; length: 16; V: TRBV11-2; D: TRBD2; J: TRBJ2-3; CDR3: CASSQTSGASTDTQYF; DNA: TGTGCCAGCAGCCAAACGAGCGGGGCTAGCACAGATACGCAGTATTTT
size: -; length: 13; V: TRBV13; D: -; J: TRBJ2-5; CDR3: CASSPALAETQYF; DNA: TGTGCCAGCAGCCCGGCACTAGCTGAGACCCAGTACTTC
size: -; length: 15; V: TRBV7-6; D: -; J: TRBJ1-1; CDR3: CASSPADLPGAEAFF; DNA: TGTGCCAGCAGCCCGGCGGATCTACCGGGGGCTGAAGCTTTCTTT
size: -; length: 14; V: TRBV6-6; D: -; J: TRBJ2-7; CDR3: CASSSPGGEYEQYF; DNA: TGTGCCAGCAGTTCCCCCGGGGGAGAATACGAGCAGTACTTC
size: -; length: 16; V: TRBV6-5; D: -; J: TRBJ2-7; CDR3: CASSSIGQGGSYEQYF; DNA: TGTGCCAGCAGTTCGATAGGACAGGGAGGGTCCTACGAGCAGTACTTC
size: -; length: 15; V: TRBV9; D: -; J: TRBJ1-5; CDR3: CASSAGGYSNQPQHF; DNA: TGTGCCAGCTCGGCGGGGGGCTATAGCAATCAGCCCCAGCATTTT